The 20 T cell receptor beta chains below come from one sample, sequenced in a study of tumor-infiltrating lymphocytes in oesophageal squamous cell carcinoma. MiXCR, run by TCRdb on the PCR reads, gives a single entry per CDR3 protein. The data contain several thousand distinct CDR3 sequences, more than 15% of them singletons. Sequencing was done on a sample of blood. The receptors originated from a male donor with esophageal squamous cell carcinoma.

This clonotype was detected many times. This chain uses TRBV28 with TRBJ1-1; no firm D call. The CDR3 extends over 16 amino acids. V lost 3 bases and J 1 base, leaving 15 bases between the germline ends. Germline CDR1 and CDR2: MDHEN and SYDVKM. The CDR3 loop reads CASSFDLRIQNTEAFF. CDR3 sequence (DNA): TGTGCCAGCAGTTTTGATCTCCGGATACAGAACACTGAAGCTTTCTTT.

By its share, this clonotype is medium-sized. A junction end diverges from the germline sequence, so it may reflect a read error. The rearrangement uses TRBV7-2 and TRBJ2-7, with D hard to call. This CDR3 has 16 amino acids. Germline CDR1 reads SGHTA; CDR2 reads FQGNSA. CDR3 DNA: TGTGCCAGCAGCCCCCCAAGGCAGACGGTTAATTCACCCCTCCACTTC. Translating it yields CASSPPRQTVNSPLHF.

This clonotype was recorded a few times. The CDR3 ends on some other residue instead of the conserved phenylalanine or tryptophan, so this is likely a read error. It is unclear where the CDR3 begins or ends on the DNA, so no DNA is shown, and the CDR3 is as TCRdb lists it. The chain has TRBV7-9 and TRBJ2-7; TRBD1, the D gene given by the table, was not confirmed from the DNA. The CDR3 sequence runs 16 residues, both termini included. Germline loops: CDR1 SEHNR, CDR2 FQNEAQ (reference sequence). The CDR3 spells CASSSRQGNYGYTFGS.

Within the sample, this clonotype is medium-sized. The chain combines TRBV7-6 with TRBJ2-6, with TRBD2 identical over 7 bases. The length of the CDR3 is 20 residues. Trimming cost V 0 bases and J 0 bases; bases outside gene matches: 11. Per germline, CDR1 SGHVS and CDR2 FNYEAQ. The CDR3 bases are TGTGCCAGCAGCTTAGCGTTTCGGGGGGTAGACAACTCTGGGGCCAACGTCCTGACTTTC. Translated: CASSLAFRGVDNSGANVLTF.

Ten or more counts support this clonotype. The chain joins TRBV19 to TRBJ2-5; tentatively, D is TRBD1 (6 bases). CDR3 length: 13 residues. Germline V gene sequence: CDR1 LNHDA, CDR2 SQIVND (reference sequence). Trimming removed 5 bases at V and 6 bases at J, with 13 bases between. Here the CDR3 reads CASSEDSGQTQYF. CDR3 bases: TGTGCCAGTAGTGAGGACAGCGGACAGACCCAGTACTTC.

This clonotype was picked up many times. In DNA, the CDR3 is TGTGCCAGCAGTTTTGCTACTAGCGGGGCGATGTACTTC. Translation: CASSFATSGAMYF. The genes are TRBV6-1 and TRBJ2-5, with 10 bases fitting TRBD2. The germline V gene encodes CDR1 MNHNS and CDR2 SASEGT. The CDR3 covers 13 residues. V shed 5 bases, J shed 13 bases, and the junction held 10 bases outside the gene matches.

This chain joins TRBV19 and TRBJ1-6; D not certain. From germline, CDR1 is LNHDA and CDR2 SQIVND (reference sequence). The CDR3 is 13 amino acids. The V and J ends lost 3 bases and 10 bases respectively, with 10 bases between them. CDR3 residues: CASSIIGNSPLHF. The CDR3 nucleotides read TGTGCCAGTAGTATCATTGGGAACTCACCCCTCCACTTT.

This clonotype was counted ten times or more. The J gene is TRBJ2-2, the V gene TRBV6-1; maybe TRBD1 (6 bases). The CDR3 extends over 16 amino acids. Germline V lookup: CDR1 MNHNS, CDR2 SASEGT. Deletions cut 7 bases from V and 0 bases from J, with 15 bases between. The CDR3 nucleotides read TGTGCCAGCACCCAGGGGCCGCCTACGAACACCGGGGAGCTGTTTTTT. It is translated as CASTQGPPTNTGELFF.

This clonotype was counted at least ten times. It may be a read error: a sequence one base away is much more abundant. The chain is built from TRBV7-6 and TRBJ2-5; D gene ambiguous. The V gene lost 2 bases and the J gene lost 11 bases, with 21 bases spanning the gap. The CDR3 loop spans 15 amino acids. The germline gives CDR1 SGHVS, CDR2 FNYEAQ. CDR3 DNA: TGTGCCAGCAGCTTAAATATTCAGGCTTACAATGAGCAGTACTTC. Encoded protein: CASSLNIQAYNEQYF. Together with reference TRBV7-6 and TRBJ2-5, the CDR3 gives the full variable domain: GAGVSQSPRYKVTKRGQDVALRCDPISGHVSLYWYRQALGQGPEFLTYFNYEAQQDKSGLPNDRFSAERPEGSISTLTIQRTEQRDSAMYRCASSLNIQAYNEQYFGPGTRLLVL.

This clonotype was counted many times. The chain couples TRBV7-6 to TRBJ1-3; 10 positions match TRBD1. The germline gives CDR1 SGHVS, CDR2 FNYEAQ. This CDR3 has 18 residues. V shed 3 bases and J 1 base; nucleotides not matched to a gene: 9. The CDR3, as DNA: TGTGCCAGCAGCTTTTTGGACAGGGGGTTTTTTTCTGGAAACACCATATATTTT. This codes for CASSFLDRGFFSGNTIYF.

V gene TRBV28 combines with J gene TRBJ1-1; weak D call: TRBD1 (6 bases). The closer fit of TRBJ1-6 to the DNA end suggests the J call may be wrong. CDR3 size: 14 residues. From germline, CDR1 is MDHEN and CDR2 SYDVKM. CDR3 DNA sequence: TGTGCCAGCAGTCCAGGGGTTCTTAATTCACCCCTCCACTTT. Translation gives CASSPGVLNSPLHF.

As regards this clonotype: Since no conserved phenylalanine or tryptophan closes the CDR3, a read error is the likely cause. The DNA is omitted, as the CDR3 cannot be located on it reliably, and the CDR3 follows TCRdb's listing. This chain links TRBV7-8 with TRBJ2-1; the table's D call, TRBD2, has no DNA check behind it. Germline-derived CDR1 and CDR2 are SGHVS and FQNEAQ. The CDR3 contains 16 residues when both ends are counted. This CDR3 reads CASSLGGNNSPLHFGN.

This clonotype appeared a few times. The chain joins TRBV10-3 to TRBJ2-4; TRBD2 matches at 13 bases. After removal of 3 bases from V and 1 base from J, the junction contained 3 bases not matched to a gene. The CDR3 consists of 17 residues. Germline-derived CDR1 and CDR2 are ENHRY and SYGVKD. This CDR3 is CAISDKLAGGAKNIQYF. As DNA, the CDR3 is TGTGCCATCAGTGATAAACTAGCGGGGGGGGCCAAAAACATTCAGTACTTC.

The CDR3 DNA follows: TGTGCCAGCAGGGCAGACAGGGCCAAGCAGTACTTC. It is translated as CASRADRAKQYF. This chain joins TRBV2 and TRBJ2-5, with 7 bases that match TRBD1. CDR1 is SNHLY, CDR2 FYNNEI, per germline. The CDR3 spans 12 residues. V shed 6 bases and J 11 bases; nucleotides not matched to a gene: 9. The whole variable domain, remainder taken from reference TRBV2 and TRBJ2-5, is EPEVTQTPSHQVTQMGQEVILRCVPISNHLYFYWYRQILGQKVEFLVSFYNNEISEKSEIFDDQFSVERPDGSNFTLKIRSTKLEDSAMYFCASRADRAKQYFGPGTRLLVL.

This clonotype is labeled as medium-sized. The rearrangement links TRBV7-3 to TRBJ2-1; 9 bases line up with TRBD2. Trimming cost V 4 bases and J 8 bases; bases outside gene matches: 9. Germline loops: CDR1 SGHTA, CDR2 FQGTGA. This CDR3 is 15 amino acids long. The CDR3 is CASSSGTSSLDEQFF. In DNA, the CDR3 is TGTGCCAGCAGCTCGGGGACTAGCAGTCTGGATGAGCAGTTCTTC. The full variable domain, completed using reference TRBV7-3 and TRBJ2-1, is GAGVSQTPSNKVTEKGKYVELRCDPISGHTALYWYRQSLGQGPEFLIYFQGTGAADDSGLPNDRFFAVRPEGSVSTLKIQRTERGDSAVYLCASSSGTSSLDEQFFGPGTRLTVL.

This clonotype rates as medium-sized. The V call is TRBV10-3, the J call TRBJ2-1; D is perhaps TRBD1 or TRBD2 (5 bases each). The CDR3 spans 14 residues. Trimming cost V 4 bases and J 2 bases, with 9 bases left between them. Looked up from germline, CDR1 is ENHRY and CDR2 is SYGVKD. CDR3: CAISGDQTYNEQFF. The CDR3, as DNA: TGTGCCATCAGTGGGGACCAAACCTACAATGAGCAGTTCTTC.

V and J are TRBV29-1 and TRBJ2-5; 11 bases map to TRBD1. From germline, CDR1 is SQVTM and CDR2 ANQGSEA. With 3 bases clipped from V and 5 bases from J, the junction kept 8 bases outside the gene matches. The CDR3 extends over 15 amino acids. CDR3 residues: CSVELDRGRSETQYF. The CDR3 nucleotides read TGCAGCGTTGAGTTGGACAGGGGGCGCTCGGAGACCCAGTACTTC.

This sequence joins TRBV20-1 and TRBJ1-1; TRBD2 agrees at 8 bases. The end of the DNA fits TRBJ2-2 better, so the J call may be wrong. From germline, CDR1 is DFQATT and CDR2 SNEGSKA (reference sequence). The CDR3 is made up of 15 amino acids. The CDR3 DNA reads as TGCAGTGCTAGGAGCGGGGGTCCGAACACCGGGGAGCTGTTTTTT. Translating gives CSARSGGPNTGELFF.

This sequence joins TRBV19 and TRBJ1-1; D not certain. Germline CDR1 is LNHDA and CDR2 is SQIVND (reference sequence). The CDR3 has 14 amino acids. With 7 bases removed from V and 11 bases from J, the gap between germline ends came to 23 bases. CDR3: CASTGTLSALRAFF. Written as DNA, the CDR3 is TGTGCCAGTACGGGCACCTTAAGTGCCCTGAGGGCTTTCTTT.

By its share, this clonotype is large (0.1 to 1%). J is TRBJ2-1 and V is TRBV7-9; 7 bases fit TRBD2. Germline CDR1 and CDR2: SEHNR and FQNEAQ (reference sequence). V shed 2 bases and J 2 bases; nucleotides not matched to a gene: 6. This CDR3 is built from 16 residues. The CDR3 DNA reads TGTGCCAGCAGCTTAATAACTCGGGGGGCCTACAATGAGCAGTTCTTC. It yields the protein CASSLITRGAYNEQFF.